The 8 T cell receptor beta chains below come from one sample, sequenced in a study of Ad26.COV2.S vaccination and SARS-CoV-2 variants. Here immunoSEQ multiplex PCR was the method, and the copy in TCRdb shows in-frame clones only, minus some. The sample includes over 110,000 clones, 75% to 90% seen only once; the top ten take 4.5% to 6%. Here the sequenced sample was peripheral blood, taken after recovery from COVID-19. The origin of the receptors is a human donor who had recovered from COVID-19.

The CDR3 coding sequence is TGTGCCAGTGACAGGGGGAATCCCTACGAGCAGTACTTC. Its protein is CASDRGNPYEQYF. The chain recombines TRBV2 with TRBJ2-7; 9 bases fit TRBD1. The J segment lost 2 bases and the V segment lost 9 bases, leaving 5 bases of the junction unmatched. The CDR3 is 13 residues long. The germline V gene has CDR1 SNHLY and CDR2 FYNNEI.

This clone turned up a few times. The chain links TRBV19 to TRBJ2-3, with 7 bases aligning to TRBD2. The germline CDR1 and CDR2 sequences are LNHDA and SQIVND (reference sequence). The CDR3 has 15 residues. Trimming removed 5 bases from V and 1 base from J; junction bases left unmatched: 6. CDR3 sequence (DNA): TGTGCCAGTAGTCTTCGGGGGGAGCGCACAGATACGCAGTATTTT. Translated: CASSLRGERTDTQYF.

V gene TRBV28 combines with J gene TRBJ1-2, with D hard to call. Germline V CDR1 and CDR2: MDHEN, SYDVKM. V was trimmed by 3 bases and J by 8 bases, leaving 7 bases between them. This CDR3 is built from 11 residues. CDR3 loop: CASSLGRGYTF. In DNA, the CDR3 is TGTGCCAGCAGTTTGGGCCGGGGCTACACCTTC.

The gene calls are TRBV5-1 and TRBJ2-1; tentative D call: TRBD2 (5 bases). Germline CDR1 SGHRS, CDR2 YFSETQ. V gave up 3 bases and J gave up 3 bases, with 28 bases separating them. This CDR3 has 20 residues. The CDR3 reads CASSSQGPNSDWNDYNEQFF. The CDR3 nucleotides are TGCGCCAGCAGCTCCCAAGGCCCTAATAGCGACTGGAATGACTACAATGAGCAGTTCTTC.

The chain links TRBV24-1 to TRBJ1-2; D gene uncertain. The V gene's germline CDR1 is KGHDR and CDR2 SFDVKD. The CDR3 contains 14 residues. Trimming pared 3 bases from V and 8 bases from J, leaving 15 bases between. The CDR3 loop is CATSDESRVEGYTF. As DNA, the CDR3 is TGTGCCACCAGTGATGAGAGCCGGGTGGAAGGCTACACCTTC.

This chain uses TRBV6-5 with TRBJ2-5; D possibly matches TRBD1 or TRBD2 (5 bases each). The CDR3 has 14 residues. Germline V gene lookup returns CDR1 MNHEY and CDR2 SVGAGI. V lost 7 bases and J lost 5, with 17 bases in between. In DNA form, the CDR3 reads TGTGCCAGCACCGAATGGGGGTTAGGGGAGACCCAGTACTTC. This translates into CASTEWGLGETQYF.

This chain joins TRBV6-5 and TRBJ1-4; D remains unclear. This CDR3 spans 15 amino acids. The germline V and J ends were trimmed by 2 bases and 7 bases, with 14 bases remaining between them. Germline V CDR1 and CDR2: MNHEY, SVGAGI. CDR3 residues: CASSYQVGISEKLFF. In nucleotides, the CDR3 is TGTGCCAGCAGTTACCAAGTGGGTATTTCTGAAAAACTGTTTTTT.

This clone has just one count. The rearrangement joins TRBV24-1 to TRBJ2-3, with 8 bases lining up with TRBD2. CDR1 KGHDR and CDR2 SFDVKD come from the germline V gene. With 6 bases clipped from V and 0 bases from J, the junction kept 10 bases outside the gene matches. The CDR3 consists of 17 residues. The CDR3 DNA is TGTGCCACCAGTCCCACCGGGACTAGATCTAGCACAGATACGCAGTATTTT. This translates into CATSPTGTRSSTDTQYF.